These T cell receptor beta chains were read from a single sample in a study of T cell responses to AZD1222 COVID-19 vaccine. TCRdb's table, derived via immunoSEQ multiplex PCR, lists solely in-frame clones and lacks some. The table shows approximately 90,000 clones, with approximately 90% occurring only once. This material consisted of peripheral blood, taken on day 0 of AZD1222 vaccination. The receptor source for this set is an adult in good health. CDR3s include the opening cysteine and the closing phenylalanine or tryptophan. The D gene is left open where the match is weak. Expanded clones get a size class; other rows say once, few or many, or leave the size out.

NA	TRBV2	TRBJ1-1	few	CASRERNTEAFF	TGTGCCAGCAGGGAGAGAAACACTGAAGCTTTCTTT
TRBD1	TRBV6-6	TRBJ1-5	NA	CASSLGQVGNQPQHF	TGTGCCAGCAGCTTGGGACAGGTCGGCAATCAGCCCCAGCATTTT
TRBD1	TRBV4-3	TRBJ1-6	once	CASSQDRGHSNSPLHF	TGCGCCAGCAGCCAAGACAGGGGGCATTCTAATTCACCCCTCCACTTT
TRBD1	TRBV19	TRBJ1-1	NA	CASSTRGQGGRYTEAFF	TGTGCCAGTAGTACTAGGGGACAGGGAGGTAGGTACACTGAAGCTTTCTTT
NA	TRBV7-2	TRBJ1-6	NA	CATSGGTQRSPLHF	TGTGCCACCTCGGGGGGGACTCAGAGGTCACCCCTCCACTTT
NA	TRBV5-6	TRBJ2-7	NA	CASSSTGTYEQYF	TGTGCCAGCAGTTCAACAGGGACCTACGAGCAGTACTTC
NA	TRBV30	TRBJ2-2	NA	CAGRGSRVANTGELFF	TGTGCCGGCAGGGGATCGCGGGTTGCGAACACCGGGGAGCTGTTTTTT
NA	TRBV5-5	TRBJ2-1	NA	CASSLGAYNEQFF	TGTGCCAGCAGCTTGGGGGCCTACAATGAGCAGTTCTTC
TRBD2	TRBV19	TRBJ2-3	NA	CASSRLAGGLTDTQYF	TGTGCCAGTAGTAGACTAGCGGGGGGCCTGACAGATACGCAGTATTTT
TRBD1	TRBV2	TRBJ1-2	once	CASRQGIYGYTF	TGTGCCAGCAGACAGGGGATCTATGGCTACACCTTC
NA	TRBV18	TRBJ2-5	NA	CASKTGQETQYF	TGTGCCAGCAAAACAGGGCAGGAGACCCAGTACTTC
NA	TRBV7-8	TRBJ2-1	NA	CASSFSQVSAYNEQFF	TGTGCCAGCAGCTTCAGCCAAGTTTCTGCTTACAATGAGCAGTTCTTC
TRBD1	TRBV30	TRBJ1-3	NA	CAWSVADRPNSGNTIYF	TGTGCCTGGAGTGTAGCGGACAGGCCTAACTCTGGAAACACCATATATTTT
NA	TRBV6-2/TRBV6-3	TRBJ1-1	NA	CASSPRGAGMNTEAFF	TGTGCCAGCAGCCCCCGGGGGGCCGGCATGAACACTGAAGCTTTCTTT
TRBD1	TRBV9	TRBJ1-4	NA	CASSFQGQGGEKLFF	TGTGCCAGCAGCTTCCAGGGACAGGGAGGGGAAAAACTGTTTTTT
NA	TRBV5-5	TRBJ2-5	NA	CASSTQTSKIDIQYF	TGTGCCAGCAGCACCCAGACATCAAAAATCGATATCCAGTACTTC
TRBD1	TRBV19	TRBJ1-4	NA	CASSKQGVTNEKLFF	TGTGCCAGTAGTAAACAGGGGGTAACTAATGAAAAACTGTTTTTT
TRBD1	TRBV19	TRBJ2-7	NA	CASSLEPGTGYYEQYF	TGTGCCAGTAGCCTTGAGCCCGGGACAGGGTATTACGAGCAGTACTTC
TRBD1	TRBV18	TRBJ1-5	NA	CASSPGQGNNQPQHF	TGTGCCAGCTCACCCGGACAGGGGAATAATCAGCCCCAGCATTTT
TRBD1	TRBV12-5	TRBJ1-3	NA	CASGLAHTGQRTIYF	TGTGCTAGTGGTTTGGCCCACACGGGACAGAGGACCATATATTTT
NA	TRBV11-2	TRBJ2-7	NA	CASSLISLVDNHVSYEQYF	TGTGCCAGCAGCTTAATTTCACTGGTGGACAATCATGTATCGTACGAGCAGTACTTC
TRBD1	TRBV7-9	TRBJ1-5	NA	CASSPDRGWPQHF	TGTGCCAGCAGCCCGGACAGGGGTTGGCCCCAGCATTTT
NA	TRBV2	TRBJ2-7	NA	CASSEEKGWLAPTEQYF	TGTGCCAGCAGTGAAGAGAAGGGTTGGCTAGCTCCCACCGAGCAGTACTTC
TRBD2	TRBV5-1	TRBJ2-1	NA	CASSLGLAGYNEQFF	TGCGCCAGCAGCTTGGGGCTAGCGGGTTACAATGAGCAGTTCTTC
TRBD1	TRBV4-1	TRBJ1-1	few	CASSQAGGDEAFF	TGCGCCAGCAGCCAAGCAGGGGGGGATGAAGCTTTCTTT
NA	TRBV30	TRBJ1-2	once	CAWSLNYGYTF	TGTGCCTGGAGTCTTAACTATGGCTACACCTTC
TRBD1	TRBV6-6	TRBJ1-2	NA	CASSYTGQGGYGYTF	TGTGCCAGCAGTTACACGGGACAGGGGGGCTATGGCTACACCTTC
NA	TRBV7-9	TRBJ1-5	few	CASSLGGMGQPQHF	TGTGCCAGCAGCTTGGGGGGAATGGGTCAGCCCCAGCATTTT
NA	TRBV3-1/TRBV3-2	TRBJ1-2	NA	CASSQASRHGGYTF	TGTGCCAGCAGCCAAGCATCCAGACATGGTGGCTACACCTTC
NA	TRBV11-2	TRBJ1-4	once	CASSLQGTATNEKLFF	TGTGCCAGCAGCTTACAGGGCACAGCAACTAATGAAAAACTGTTTTTT
NA	TRBV14	TRBJ2-3	NA	CASSQGWVRDTQYF	TGTGCCAGCAGCCAAGGGTGGGTGAGGGATACGCAGTATTTT
NA	TRBV11-3	TRBJ2-5	NA	CASSLGEAETQYF	TGTGCCAGCAGCTTAGGCGAGGCAGAGACCCAGTACTTC
TRBD1	TRBV6-6	TRBJ2-3	NA	CASRFNRGTDTQYF	TGTGCCAGCAGATTCAACAGGGGAACAGATACGCAGTATTTT
NA	TRBV10-2	TRBJ2-1	NA	CASMDNNEQFF	TGCGCCAGCATGGACAACAATGAGCAGTTCTTC